A selection of T cell receptor beta chains follows, all from one sample in a study of blood T cell repertoires in COVID-19. Repertoires were generated with immunoSEQ multiplex PCR, while TCRdb's copy carries only in-frame clones and drops some. This table has about 300,000 clones, around 90% appearing once. Sequencing was performed on PBMCs or T cells enriched from blood (not recorded which). The source of these receptors is a man in his 60s who had recovered from COVID-19. Both conserved end residues are part of each CDR3. A D gene is named only where the DNA matches it firmly. Part of the rows lack a size; the others show once, few, many or a class for expanded clones.

>.|TRBJ1-1|TRBV5-1|.|14
CASSLEGRGTEAFF
TGCGCCAGCAGCTTGGAGGGCAGGGGAACTGAAGCTTTCTTT
>.|TRBJ2-5|TRBV29-1|.|13
CSVEILARGTQYF
TGCAGCGTTGAAATTCTGGCCAGGGGGACCCAGTACTTC
>.|TRBJ2-5|TRBV2|TRBD1|15
CASSADRGSVETQYF
TGTGCCAGCAGTGCGGACAGGGGAAGTGTGGAGACCCAGTACTTC
>.|TRBJ1-5|TRBV6-6|.|15
CASSYSGQSGRPQHF
TGTGCCAGCAGTTACTCTGGACAGTCCGGTAGGCCCCAGCATTTT
>.|TRBJ2-3|TRBV18|TRBD2|20
CASSPIRLAGGATSTDTQYF
TGTGCCAGCTCCCCAATACGACTAGCGGGAGGGGCCACTAGCACAGATACGCAGTATTTT
>.|TRBJ1-3|TRBV9|.|15
CASSGEGGSGNTIYF
TGTGCCAGCAGCGGGGAGGGGGGCTCTGGAAACACCATATATTTT
>.|TRBJ2-7|TRBV21-1|.|15
CASSHVNRQSYEQYF
TGTGCCAGCAGCCACGTAAACAGGCAGTCCTACGAGCAGTACTTC
>once|TRBJ2-3|TRBV5-4|TRBD2|18
CASSSGTSGRASTDTQYF
TGTGCCAGCAGCTCCGGGACTAGCGGGAGAGCTAGCACAGATACGCAGTATTTT
>.|TRBJ2-2|TRBV14|.|15
CASSLQRAGTGELFF
TGTGCCAGCAGCCTCCAGCGGGCGGGGACCGGGGAGCTGTTTTTT
>few|TRBJ2-7|TRBV5-5|.|13
CASSWGESYEQYF
TGTGCCAGCAGCTGGGGAGAATCCTACGAGCAGTACTTC
>.|TRBJ2-3|TRBV5-1|.|15
CASSLNPGSTDTQYF
TGCGCCAGCAGCTTGAATCCGGGGTCGACAGATACGCAGTATTTT
>.|TRBJ2-5|TRBV11-3|.|16
CASSLGRHLDQETQYF
TGTGCCAGCAGCTTAGGTCGTCATCTAGACCAAGAGACCCAGTACTTC
>few|TRBJ1-1|TRBV5-1|.|14
CASSLVAAGTEAFF
TGCGCCAGCAGCTTGGTAGCAGCAGGGACTGAAGCTTTCTTT
>.|TRBJ1-5|TRBV6-2/TRBV6-3|.|15
CASSYSSQGRQPQHF
TGTGCCAGCAGTTACTCGAGTCAGGGGAGACAGCCCCAGCATTTT